These T cell receptor beta chains were read from a single sample in a study of blood T cell repertoires in COVID-19. The data were produced by immunoSEQ multiplex PCR, yet TCRdb's version contains in-frame clones alone and is incomplete. The sample yields some 130,000 clones, roughly 85% seen once. Input material: peripheral blood. Receptors were obtained from a man in his sixties with acute or convalescent COVID-19. The CDR3 runs from the conserved cysteine through the conserved F or W. A D gene is named only where the DNA matches it firmly. Some rows mark clone size as missing; the rest say once, few, many or name a class of expanded clone.

TRBJ1-6,NA,TRBV6-5,NA,TGTGCCACCACGGTGGGGCCGTATAATTCACCCCTCCACTTT,CATTVGPYNSPLHF
TRBJ2-7,NA,TRBV5-1,NA,TGCGCCAGCAGCTTCGGTGGGAGCTACGAGCAGTACTTC,CASSFGGSYEQYF
TRBJ1-4,NA,TRBV12-3/TRBV12-4,NA,TGTGCCAGCAGTTTAAGGAGTAATGAAAAACTGTTTTTT,CASSLRSNEKLFF
TRBJ1-2,NA,TRBV28,TRBD1,TGTGCCAGCCTTACCCTAGGACAGGGGGCCCGGGGCTACACCTTC,CASLTLGQGARGYTF
TRBJ1-2,NA,TRBV20-1,NA,TGCAGTGCCCGACGGGACTATGGCTACACCTTC,CSARRDYGYTF
TRBJ1-1,NA,TRBV11-2,NA,TGTGCCAGCAGCTTAATGCAGGGAAGATTGAACACTGAAGCTTTCTTT,CASSLMQGRLNTEAFF
TRBJ1-4,NA,TRBV5-1,NA,TGCGCCAGCAGCTTGGACATTAATGAAAAACTGTTTTTT,CASSLDINEKLFF
TRBJ1-2,NA,TRBV18,NA,TGTGCCAGCTCACCCGGAGGCAGCAACTATGGCTACACCTTC,CASSPGGSNYGYTF
TRBJ1-4,NA,TRBV25-1,NA,TGTGCCAGCAGAGGGGGACAAAGGGGCGAAAAACTGTTTTTT,CASRGGQRGEKLFF
TRBJ1-1,NA,TRBV3-1/TRBV3-2,NA,TGTGCCAGCAGCCAAGAGGGCAGGCCCGCTTTCTTT,CASSQEGRPAFF
TRBJ1-1,few,TRBV5-6,TRBD1,TGTGCCAGCAGCCCCGACAGGGGGAGGGAAACTGAAGCTTTCTTT,CASSPDRGRETEAFF
TRBJ1-2,NA,TRBV3-1/TRBV3-2,NA,TGTGCCAGCAGCTCCACTTCTCAGGGATCCTATGGCTACACCTTC,CASSSTSQGSYGYTF
TRBJ1-5,NA,TRBV28,NA,TGTGCCAGCAGTTTACTCAGGGGTCCCCAGCATTTT,CASSLLRGPQHF
TRBJ2-1,NA,TRBV28,TRBD2,TGTGCCAGCAGTAATTTGGGGGGGATGGCCAATGAGCAGTTCTTC,CASSNLGGMANEQFF
TRBJ2-7,NA,TRBV6-5,TRBD1,TGTGCCAGCAGTACCGGGACAGCCTACGAGCAGTACTTC,CASSTGTAYEQYF
TRBJ1-2,few,TRBV6-5,NA,TGTGCCAGCAGTAGGGGCCTCTATGGCTACACCTTC,CASSRGLYGYTF
TRBJ1-2,once,TRBV3-1/TRBV3-2,NA,TGTGCCAGCAGCCAAGGGGCCGGCCTCTATGGCTACACCTTC,CASSQGAGLYGYTF
TRBJ2-1,NA,TRBV6-6,TRBD2,TGTGCCAGCAGTTACTCACTAGCGCGCCCTAACAATGAGCAGTTCTTC,CASSYSLARPNNEQFF
TRBJ1-5,NA,TRBV6-5,TRBD1,TGTGCCAGCAGACGGGACAGGGGTAGCAATCAGCCCCAGCATTTT,CASRRDRGSNQPQHF
TRBJ1-3,NA,TRBV28,TRBD1,TGTGCCAGCAGCCCAGGACAGGGTAGGAACACCATATATTTT,CASSPGQGRNTIYF
TRBJ1-4,few,TRBV3-1/TRBV3-2,NA,TGTGCCAGCAGCCCGCCCGGGTTTAATGAAAAACTGTTTTTT,CASSPPGFNEKLFF
TRBJ2-1,NA,TRBV6-5,NA,TGTGCCAGCAGCAGGACAGTGCCGGTGCGGCAGTTCTTC,CASSRTVPVRQFF
TRBJ2-1,NA,TRBV18,TRBD1,TGTGCCAGCTCTCCGGACAGGGTCAATGAGCAGTTCTTC,CASSPDRVNEQFF
TRBJ2-7,NA,TRBV9,TRBD2,TGTGCCAGCAGCGTAGCCCCCCGGGAAGCGGGAAAGAATTTTGAGCAGTACTTC,CASSVAPREAGKNFEQYF
TRBJ2-1,NA,TRBV6-5,NA,TGTGCCAGCACCGACACCGACAGCTCCTACAATGAGCAGTTCTTC,CASTDTDSSYNEQFF
TRBJ1-2,NA,TRBV30,NA,TGTGCCTGGAGTGTACCGGGTGGCTACACCTTC,CAWSVPGGYTF
TRBJ1-5,NA,TRBV4-3,NA,TGCGCCAGCAGCCAAGAGTTCTCAGGGGTTAGCAATCAGCCCCAGCATTTT,CASSQEFSGVSNQPQHF
TRBJ1-3,few,TRBV2,NA,TGTGCCAGCAGTGAGGAGAGCTCTGGAAACACCATATATTTT,CASSEESSGNTIYF
TRBJ1-2,NA,TRBV19,NA,TGTGCCAGTAGTATAGCGGCGGGATTTGTCGGCTATGGCTACACCTTC,CASSIAAGFVGYGYTF
TRBJ1-1,NA,TRBV23-1,NA,TGCGCCAGCAGTCAGGCTCTGAGGCCCTTGTCTGAAGCTTTCTTT,CASSQALRPLSEAFF
TRBJ2-5,NA,TRBV6-2/TRBV6-3,TRBD2,TGTGCCAGCAGCCGAATTACTAGCGGCCAAGAGACCCAGTACTTC,CASSRITSGQETQYF
TRBJ2-7,NA,TRBV28,NA,TGTGCCAGCAGCCCTACAGGGTTGGGATCCTACGAGCAGTACTTC,CASSPTGLGSYEQYF
TRBJ2-1,NA,TRBV27,TRBD2,TGTGCCAGCAGTTCCATGACTAGCGGGAGAAAAAATGAGCAGTTCTTC,CASSSMTSGRKNEQFF
TRBJ1-2,NA,TRBV7-9,TRBD1,TGTGCCAGCAGCTTAGCCGGAACAGGGGGTTATGGCTACACCTTC,CASSLAGTGGYGYTF
TRBJ2-7,NA,TRBV4-1,NA,TGCGCCAGCAGCCAAGAGTGGAGCTCCTACGAGCAGTACTTC,CASSQEWSSYEQYF
TRBJ1-3,NA,TRBV19,TRBD1,TGTGCCAGTAGTACCCGGGACAGCCGTGGAAACACCATATATTTT,CASSTRDSRGNTIYF